The entry below describes one T cell receptor beta chain. Its antigen is not identified. The authors made TCR beta cDNA libraries by 5'RACE template switching. This switching added a universal primer site and UMIs. TCRdb re-analyzed the 5' RACE reads; it lists each CDR3 protein once, without DNA. This sample contains 550,000 to 600,000 distinct CDR3 sequences. The CDR3 spans 15 residues. The germline V gene has CDR1 LNHDA and CDR2 SQIVND (reference sequence). These data belong to a study of T cells expressing NK-cell markers. Study-wide context: Underlying the TCR beta repertoires were sorted CD3+CD56+NKG2C+, CD3+CD56+NKG2C- and CD3+CD56-NKG2C+ T cells.

Study conclusions and caveats: More than five donors had dominant NKG2C+ clonotypes that comprised about 1.0-7.0% of their CD8+ T cells.

Input material: blood T cells: a sorted CD56 or NKG2C T cell subset, CD4+ or CD8+ T cells, or bulk PBMC T cells (not recorded which). The sequence derives from a man aged 18 to 35 in good health. J is TRBJ2-3 and V is TRBV19. CDR3 sequence reads: CASSIEDMGTDTQYF.